This TCR beta chain was recovered during a study of technical replicates of blood from a few donors. Germline CDR1 LNHDA, CDR2 SQIVND (reference sequence). CDR3 size: 15 residues. V lost 0 bases, J lost 6 bases, and 11 bases lay in between. Clones were sequenced by immunoSEQ multiplex PCR, and TCRdb holds only the in-frame ones, with some missing. The repertoire holds tens of thousands of clones, with about 97% as singletons. This sequence joins TRBV19 and TRBJ2-2; D might be TRBD1 (6 bases). The sequence came from a human donor in good health. Sequences were obtained from T cells isolated from PBMCs. The CDR3 loop is CASSIETGSPGELFF. CDR3 nucleotide sequence: TGTGCCAGTAGTATAGAAACAGGGAGCCCCGGGGAGCTGTTTTTT.